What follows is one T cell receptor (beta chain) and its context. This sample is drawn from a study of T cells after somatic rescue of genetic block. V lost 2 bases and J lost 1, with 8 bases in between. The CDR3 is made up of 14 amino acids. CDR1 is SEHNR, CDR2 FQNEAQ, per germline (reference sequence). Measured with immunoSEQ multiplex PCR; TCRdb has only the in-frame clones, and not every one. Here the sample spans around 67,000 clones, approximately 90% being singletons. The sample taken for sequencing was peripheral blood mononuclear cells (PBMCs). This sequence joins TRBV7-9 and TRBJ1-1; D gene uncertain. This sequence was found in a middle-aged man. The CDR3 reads CASSLLAGNTEAFF. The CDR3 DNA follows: TGTGCCAGCAGCTTATTAGCGGGGAACACTGAAGCTTTCTTT.